This entry describes one T cell receptor beta chain. This receptor's antigen is unknown. It has no much larger one-base neighbor in the sample; base qualities were not kept. The data belong to a study of T cells in narcolepsy (dated by TCRdb to 2017 to 2018). Regarding the research as a whole: Patients with narcolepsy type 1 or type 2 (NT1, NT2) and healthy control donors were enrolled in the study. The study used TCR Vbeta sequencing to track clonotypes in blood and CSF while looking for autoreactive T cells in narcolepsy patients that target self-antigens of hypocretin neurons (hypocretin, TRIB2).

For TCR Vbeta sequencing, memory CD4+ T cells were sorted ex vivo from the peripheral blood of both healthy controls and narcolepsy patients. Libraries were built with the immunoSEQ multiplex PCR assay. Not all clones reach the TCRdb copy of this immuneACCESS table, which keeps in-frame sequences only. Checked studies attribute under half of the gap to unresolved V genes and leave the rest unexplained. The sample records more than 30,000 clones, 70% to 80% of which are singletons. Under 1.2% of the sample rests with the top ten. Paper-wide results and their limitations: According to the report, autoreactive clonotypes were detected serially in the blood of the same patients and of different patients, but not in healthy controls. Patients and controls had similar numbers of sequenced blood memory CD4+ clonotypes, with averages of approximately 41,000 in patients and 33,354 in controls. In plots comparing CSF and blood CD4+ T cell clonotypes from the same patient, HCRT-specific and TRIB2-specific autoreactive clonotypes were highlighted. No sequences matching autoreactive T cell clones were contained in some blood memory CD4+ repertoires from patients and controls.

CDR1 is given as SNHLY and CDR2 as FYNNEI, both from the germline V gene. V loses 6 bases of germline sequence and J loses 14 bases, and the interval between the two ends is 20 bases. The CDR3, from cysteine to phenylalanine, totals 13 residues. Kept here is only the CDR3 DNA, which spans 39 bases and is read in frame from base 1. The sequenced material came from CD45RA- memory CD4+ T cells from PBMCs. The sample's cell subset or site, from its label and the paper: memory T cells sorted ex vivo from peripheral blood. The chain uses TRBV2 and TRBJ2-4; the D gene could be either TRBD1 or TRBD2, each agreeing at 6 bases. The clonotype originates from a human donor with narcolepsy. Read as DNA, the sequence is TGTGCCAGCAGGGGGGGTGACAGGTTCTCCAAGTACTTC. Its product reads: CASRGGDRFSKYF.